This T cell receptor beta chain appears in the sequencing data of a study of blood T cell repertoires in COVID-19. Whole-study context: The United States, Italy and Spain were the sources of the acute and convalescent COVID-19 samples. PBMCs, B-cell-depleted T cells, or T cells were the source of the cDNA or gDNA that made up the material.

V was cut by 6 bases and J by 4 bases, with 9 bases left in between. The CDR3 is 12 residues long. Per the study methods: Amplification with reference gene primers provided the estimates of nucleated cell counts. Libraries were prepared by immunoSEQ multiplex PCR; TCRdb keeps only in-frame clonotypes and omits some of them. V, J and clone size derive from that table, while D and trimming were established from the DNA sequence. This sample carries 250,000 or so clones, 84% of them seen once, and the ten largest clones take 4%. The sequenced material came from peripheral blood. The chain couples TRBV12-3 or TRBV12-4 to TRBJ1-2; D gene unclear. This clonotype was sampled from a man aged 45-65 years with acute or convalescent COVID-19. The CDR3 nucleotides read TGTGCCAGCAGCCCCCGCAGCTATGGCTACACCTTC. Translation gives CASSPRSYGYTF.